These 18 T cell receptor beta chains originate from one sample sequenced in a study of T cell responses to AZD1222 COVID-19 vaccine. Libraries were prepared by immunoSEQ multiplex PCR; TCRdb keeps only in-frame clonotypes and omits some of them. The sample has 200,000 or so clones, 70% to 90% seen once. The sequencing here drew on peripheral blood, taken on day 0 of AZD1222 vaccination. The source of these receptors is an adult in good health.

The V gene is TRBV6-2 or TRBV6-3, the J gene TRBJ2-7; 9 bases map to TRBD1. Germline V CDR1 and CDR2: MNHEY, SVGEGT. J gave up 6 bases and V 7 bases, and 10 bases lay outside the gene matches. The CDR3 loop spans 14 amino acids. The CDR3 bases are TGTGCCAGCAACCCCGGGACAGGGACGTCCGAGCAGTACTTC. Encoded protein: CASNPGTGTSEQYF.

The CDR3 loop reads CASSFWSAEQYF. DNA of the CDR3: TGTGCCAGCAGTTTTTGGAGTGCCGAGCAGTACTTC. This sequence joins TRBV28 and TRBJ2-7; D gene unclear. The CDR3 loop spans 12 amino acids. CDR1 is MDHEN, CDR2 SYDVKM, per germline. With 3 bases removed from V and 6 bases from J, the gap between germline ends came to 9 bases.

The V and J genes are TRBV5-4 and TRBJ2-3, with 13 bases lining up with TRBD2. V shed 7 bases and J 6 bases; nucleotides not matched to a gene: 11. Germline loops: CDR1 SGHNT, CDR2 YYREEE (reference sequence). This CDR3 comprises 16 residues. Here the CDR3 DNA reads TGTGCCAGCGGGAGCGGTGGGACTAGCGGGAAGGATACGCAGTATTTT. It specifies CASGSGGTSGKDTQYF.

This CDR3 is CASSSEGEKLFF. In DNA form, the CDR3 reads TGCGCCAGCAGCTCCGAGGGTGAAAAACTGTTTTTT. The V and J genes are TRBV5-1 and TRBJ1-4; D remains unclear. The CDR3 covers 12 residues. Per the germline V gene, CDR1 is SGHRS and CDR2 is YFSETQ. The V gene lost 3 bases and the J gene lost 7 bases, with 7 bases spanning the gap.

The V and J genes are TRBV19 and TRBJ1-3; a possible D gene is TRBD1 (5 bases). Germline CDR1 LNHDA, CDR2 SQIVND (reference sequence). The length of the CDR3 is 15 residues. Trimming took off 4 bases at V and 0 bases at J, with 10 bases between the two ends. CDR3 coding DNA: TGTGCCAGTAGTACCGACAGAACCTCTGGAAACACCATATATTTT. Translation gives CASSTDRTSGNTIYF.

The chain links TRBV5-1 to TRBJ1-4; perhaps TRBD1 as D (5 bases). From germline, CDR1 is SGHRS and CDR2 YFSETQ. The CDR3 length is 15 residues. V was clipped by 0 bases and J by 7 bases, with 13 bases between them. This CDR3 reads CASSLAGDEGEKLFF. The CDR3 region has the DNA TGCGCCAGCAGCTTGGCGGGGGACGAGGGTGAAAAACTGTTTTTT. The whole variable domain, filled in from reference TRBV5-1 and TRBJ1-4, reads KAGVTQTPRYLIKTRGQQVTLSCSPISGHRSVSWYQQTPGQGLQFLFEYFSETQRNKGNFPGRFSGRQFSNSRSEMNVSTLELGDSALYLCASSLAGDEGEKLFFGSGTQLSVL.

The J gene is TRBJ1-1, the V gene TRBV7-3, with D possibly matching TRBD1 (5 bases). Trimming took off 4 bases at V and 1 base at J, with 13 bases between the two ends. This CDR3 is 15 amino acids long. CDR1 SGHTA and CDR2 FQGTGA come from the germline V gene. CDR3 nucleotide sequence: TGTGCCAGCAGCTCCGATCGGGGCCGGAACACTGAAGCTTTCTTT. Translated, it gives CASSSDRGRNTEAFF.

For the CDR3, the DNA is TGTGCCAGCAGCTTTCGGGGGGCGGATGAAAAACTGTTTTTT. Translating gives CASSFRGADEKLFF. The chain recombines TRBV5-6 with TRBJ1-4, with a weak D call TRBD1 (6 bases). The germline gives CDR1 SGHDT, CDR2 YYEEEE. V shed 2 bases and J shed 6 bases, with 11 bases lying between them. The CDR3 spans 14 residues.

The chain combines TRBV15 with TRBJ2-5, with D possibly being TRBD1 (6 bases). Trimming shortened V by 3 bases and J by 7 bases, and 15 bases separated the two germline ends. The CDR3 has 14 residues. From germline, CDR1 is LNHNV and CDR2 YYDKDF (reference sequence). This chain's CDR3 is CATSSTTLTGTQYF. CDR3 nucleotides: TGTGCCACCAGCAGCACTACCCTGACAGGGACCCAGTACTTC.

The V and J genes are TRBV4-1 and TRBJ2-1; 7 nucleotides line up with TRBD2. V was pared by 0 bases and J by 5 bases, with 10 bases of the junction left unmatched. CDR3 length: 17 amino acids. Germline CDR1 MGHRA, CDR2 YSYEKL. The CDR3 DNA sequence: TGCGCCAGCAGCCAAGATATCTGGGGGGGGGAACACAATGAGCAGTTCTTC. Residues: CASSQDIWGGEHNEQFF.

This clone was seen a few times. The chain employs TRBV24-1 and TRBJ1-2; 9 positions agree with TRBD1. The CDR3 covers 17 residues. Germline-derived CDR1 and CDR2 are KGHDR and SFDVKD. V gave up 4 bases and J gave up 6 bases; unmatched junction bases: 14. The CDR3 reads CATSDPTGTGSRHGYTF. DNA for the CDR3: TGTGCCACCAGTGACCCTACCGGGACAGGGAGTAGGCATGGCTACACCTTC.

The chain uses TRBV6-6 and TRBJ1-5; TRBD1 might be the D (5 bases). CDR3 length equals 15 residues. CDR1 is MNHNY and CDR2 is SVGAGI in the germline V gene (reference sequence). The V and J ends lost 6 bases and 2 bases respectively, with 14 bases between them. The CDR3 coding sequence is TGTGCCAGCAGGGACCGTGTAGGGGGCAATCAGCCCCAGCATTTT. Protein sequence: CASRDRVGGNQPQHF.

This clone showed up just a few times. The CDR3 nucleotides are TGTGCCAGCAGCCCATCATCGTGGACTAGTACGACCGGGGAGCTGTTTTTT. Translating it yields CASSPSSWTSTTGELFF. This sequence joins TRBV5-5 and TRBJ2-2; 7 bases map to TRBD2. The CDR3 is 17 amino acids. J gave up 5 bases and V 4 bases, and 14 bases lay outside the gene matches. Per germline, CDR1 SGHKS and CDR2 YYEKEE (reference sequence).

The chain carries TRBV28 and TRBJ1-3; a possible D gene is TRBD1 (5 bases). Germline assignment: CDR1 MDHEN and CDR2 SYDVKM. CDR3 length: 17 residues. The ends were cut back, 6 bases at V and 0 bases at J, with 18 bases in the middle. CDR3 DNA: TGTGCCAGCAGACCTAGTGGAACAGGATTCTCTGGAAACACCATATATTTT. This codes for CASRPSGTGFSGNTIYF.

This clone was observed a few times. The V call is TRBV4-1, the J call TRBJ1-2; the D is unclear. CDR3 size: 16 residues. CDR1 is MGHRA, CDR2 YSYEKL, per germline. V lost 0 bases, J lost 1 base, and 12 bases lay in between. For the CDR3, the DNA is TGCGCCAGCAGCCAAGAATCCCTCCTCGTTAACTATGGCTACACCTTC. The encoded protein is CASSQESLLVNYGYTF.

This sequence joins TRBV7-2 and TRBJ1-1; D is uncertain. CDR1 is SGHTA and CDR2 is FQGNSA in the germline V gene. There are 13 residues in the CDR3. Trimming left V 1 base short and J 2 bases short, with 5 bases between. The CDR3 loop is CASSLGSNTEAFF. The CDR3 DNA sequence: TGTGCCAGCAGCTTAGGCAGCAACACTGAAGCTTTCTTT.

The chain combines TRBV28 with TRBJ2-1; 13 bases match TRBD2. Germline CDR1 and CDR2: MDHEN and SYDVKM. This CDR3 comprises 21 residues. The V and J ends lost 5 bases and 4 bases, in that order; junction bases with no gene match: 20. For the CDR3, the DNA is TGTGCCAGCAGTCTATCAATCTGGACTAGCGGGGGAGGCAAGGGGTACAATGAGCAGTTCTTC. Protein sequence: CASSLSIWTSGGGKGYNEQFF.

The J gene is TRBJ1-2, the V gene TRBV19, with TRBD1 identical over 11 bases. Germline assignment: CDR1 LNHDA and CDR2 SQIVND (reference sequence). After removal of 9 bases from V and 2 bases from J, the junction contained 8 bases not matched to a gene. The CDR3 covers 15 residues. The CDR3 protein is CASKGQGASNYGYTF. The CDR3 DNA reads as TGTGCCAGCAAAGGACAGGGGGCGTCGAACTATGGCTACACCTTC.